The 22 T cell receptor beta chains given below trace back to one sample, sequenced in a study of OX40 agonist ivuxolimab in advanced cancers. Sequencing used immunoSEQ multiplex PCR; TCRdb keeps in-frame clones, though not all of them. The sample holds some 18,000 clones, 84% seen once. The sequencing used CD4+ or CD8+ T cells sorted from blood, collected in a trial of the OX40 agonist ivuxolimab. All receptors come from an adult with an advanced solid tumor such as melanoma, head and neck, liver or kidney cancer.

This clone was observed once. The rearrangement uses TRBV6-1 and TRBJ2-7; the D is unclear. CDR3 length equals 14 residues. The V end lost 1 base, the J end lost 0 bases, and 7 bases lay between the germline ends. Germline V gene sequence: CDR1 MNHNS, CDR2 SASEGT. Here the CDR3 reads CASSEDGSSYEQYF. In DNA form, the CDR3 reads TGTGCCAGCAGTGAAGACGGAAGCTCCTACGAGCAGTACTTC.

J is TRBJ2-5 and V is TRBV11-2; 12 positions match TRBD2. Trimming at V came to 0 bases and at J to 12 bases, leaving 2 bases not matched to a gene. This CDR3 spans 13 amino acids. Germline-derived CDR1 and CDR2 are SGHAT and FQNNGV. CDR3 residues: CASSLEASGGEYF. DNA for the CDR3: TGTGCCAGCAGCTTAGAAGCTAGCGGGGGGGAGTACTTC.

The rearrangement uses TRBV28 and TRBJ2-3; D possibly corresponds to TRBD2 (5 bases). The CDR3 length is 14 residues. In germline, CDR1 is MDHEN, CDR2 SYDVKM. The V end was cut by 6 bases, the J end by 4 bases, with 14 bases between. CDR3 in DNA: TGTGCCAGCAGCTACATAGGTAGCGCAGATACGCAGTATTTT. This sequence encodes CASSYIGSADTQYF.

J is TRBJ1-2 and V is TRBV7-9; D not certain. This CDR3 has 13 amino acids. V lost 1 base, J lost 2 bases, and 5 bases lay in between. Per germline, CDR1 SEHNR and CDR2 FQNEAQ (reference sequence). This CDR3 reads CASSLEQNYGYTF. Here the CDR3 DNA reads TGTGCCAGCAGCTTAGAACAGAACTATGGCTACACCTTC.

V gene TRBV6-5 combines with J gene TRBJ1-5; a possible D gene is TRBD1 (6 bases). Germline V gene lookup returns CDR1 MNHEY and CDR2 SVGAGI. CDR3 size: 15 residues. V shed 2 bases and J shed 2 bases, with 10 bases lying between them. CDR3 sequence (DNA): TGTGCCAGCAGTTACACGGGGGGCGGCAATCAGCCCCAGCATTTT. It yields the protein CASSYTGGGNQPQHF.

This clone was detected only a few times. Other DNA sequences in this sample translate to the same CDR3. V usage is TRBV9 and J usage is TRBJ2-1; TRBD1 agrees at 12 bases. CDR3 length equals 17 residues. Germline trimming cut 0 bases from V and 8 bases from J; bases unmatched to any gene: 9. Germline assignment: CDR1 SGDLS and CDR2 YYNGEE. CDR3 sequence: CASSVGAGTGGGDEQFF. CDR3 in DNA: TGTGCCAGCAGCGTAGGGGCCGGGACAGGGGGCGGGGATGAGCAGTTCTTC. The variable domain in full, completed from reference TRBV9 and TRBJ2-1, reads DSGVTQTPKHLITATGQRVTLRCSPRSGDLSVYWYQQSLDQGLQFLIQYYNGEERAKGNILERFSAQQFPDLHSELNLSSLELGDSALYFCASSVGAGTGGGDEQFFGPGTRLTVL.

The chain employs TRBV27 and TRBJ2-7; D not certain. CDR3 length: 12 amino acids. From germline, CDR1 is MNHEY and CDR2 SMNVEV (reference sequence). V dropped 6 bases and J dropped 7 bases, with 13 bases sitting between them. CDR3 nucleotide sequence: TGTGCCAGCAGCCCCAACTTGGGGGAGCAGTACTTC. Translating gives CASSPNLGEQYF.

The chain carries TRBV28 and TRBJ2-6; D is unresolved. The CDR3 is 15 residues long. Germline loops: CDR1 MDHEN, CDR2 SYDVKM. Trimming pared 6 bases from V and 0 bases from J, leaving 9 bases between. The CDR3 DNA sequence: TGTGCCAGCAGCTCGGTGGTCTCTGGGGCCAACGTCCTGACTTTC. Encoded protein: CASSSVVSGANVLTF. The full variable domain, with the rest looked up from reference TRBV28 and TRBJ2-6, is DVKVTQSSRYLVKRTGEKVFLECVQDMDHENMFWYRQDPGLGLRLIYFSYDVKMKEKGDIPEGYSVSREKKERFSLILESASTNQTSMYLCASSSVVSGANVLTFGAGSRLTVL.

The V gene is TRBV28, the J gene TRBJ2-5, with D maybe TRBD2 (5 bases). CDR1 and CDR2 from the germline V gene are MDHEN and SYDVKM. Trimming removed 10 bases at V and 0 bases at J, with 15 bases between. There are 14 residues in the CDR3. CDR3 sequence reads: CATMFEGYQETQYF. The DNA of the CDR3 is TGTGCCACCATGTTTGAGGGCTACCAAGAGACCCAGTACTTC.

The chain employs TRBV2 and TRBJ1-2; 11 nucleotides align to TRBD1. Losses at the gene ends were 10 bases for V and 8 bases for J; bases not matched to a gene: 9. This CDR3 is 13 amino acids long. The germline V gene has CDR1 SNHLY and CDR2 FYNNEI. The CDR3 reads CANNGQGAIGYTF. The CDR3 nucleotides read TGTGCCAACAATGGACAGGGGGCGATAGGCTACACCTTC.

The rearrangement uses TRBV7-9 and TRBJ2-1, with TRBD2 matching 11 bases. There are 16 residues in the CDR3. J gave up 8 bases and V 5 bases, and 11 bases lay outside the gene matches. The V gene's germline CDR1 is SEHNR and CDR2 FQNEAQ (reference sequence). In DNA, the CDR3 is TGTGCCAGCAGCCATACAGCTAGCGGGGGGCTGGATGAGCAGTTCTTC. Amino acid sequence: CASSHTASGGLDEQFF.

The chain employs TRBV7-6 and TRBJ1-2; no definite D call. Germline assignment: CDR1 SGHVS and CDR2 FNYEAQ. CDR3 length: 13 amino acids. V was trimmed by 3 bases and J by 2 bases, leaving 7 bases between them. The CDR3 loop is CASSFGGNYGYTF. In DNA, the CDR3 is TGTGCCAGCAGCTTTGGCGGAAACTATGGCTACACCTTC.

V gene TRBV7-9 combines with J gene TRBJ2-7; 10 bases fit TRBD2. Germline V lookup: CDR1 SEHNR, CDR2 FQNEAQ (reference sequence). The V segment lost 5 bases and the J segment 7 bases; nucleotides outside the gene matches: 17. This CDR3 has 17 amino acids. The CDR3 sequence is CASSPPRASGGIGEQYF. For the CDR3, the DNA is TGTGCCAGCAGCCCCCCCCGAGCTAGCGGGGGTATAGGGGAGCAGTACTTC.

The chain combines TRBV6-1 with TRBJ1-1; the match to TRBD1 covers 7 bases. Germline V gene sequence: CDR1 MNHNS, CDR2 SASEGT. The CDR3 loop spans 14 amino acids. V was pared by 6 bases and J by 4 bases, with 8 bases of the junction left unmatched. DNA for the CDR3: TGTGCCAGCAGGGCACAGGGGAGGACCACTGAAGCTTTCTTT. Translation: CASRAQGRTTEAFF.

This clone was picked up one time. The rearrangement joins TRBV14 to TRBJ1-6; D not resolved. The CDR3 loop spans 16 amino acids. Germline V gene sequence: CDR1 SGHDN, CDR2 FVKESK. Trimming shortened V by 0 bases and J by 8 bases, and 14 bases separated the two germline ends. The DNA of the CDR3 is TGTGCCAGCAGCCAAGATTTCGGAGTGGTAGATTCACCCCTCCACTTT. Amino acids: CASSQDFGVVDSPLHF. The full variable domain, with the rest looked up from reference TRBV14 and TRBJ1-6, is EAGVTQFPSHSVIEKGQTVTLRCDPISGHDNLYWYRRVMGKEIKFLLHFVKESKQDESGMPNNRFLAERTGGTYSTLKVQPAELEDSGVYFCASSQDFGVVDSPLHFGNGTRLTVT.

The chain is built from TRBV30 and TRBJ2-7, with D uncertain. With 3 bases removed from V and 4 bases from J, the gap between germline ends came to 4 bases. Germline loops: CDR1 GTSNPN, CDR2 SVGIG (reference sequence). The CDR3 sequence is 10 residues long. Here the CDR3 reads CAWSGYEQYF. In DNA, the CDR3 is TGTGCCTGGAGCGGTTACGAGCAGTACTTC.

V usage is TRBV29-1 and J usage is TRBJ1-3; maybe TRBD1 (6 bases). The V and J ends lost 3 bases and 0 bases respectively, with 6 bases between them. Germline CDR1 is SQVTM and CDR2 is ANQGSEA. The CDR3 totals 13 residues. CDR3 residues: CSVETGSGNTIYF. In DNA form, the CDR3 reads TGCAGCGTTGAGACAGGCTCTGGAAACACCATATATTTT.

J is TRBJ2-5 and V is TRBV7-9; D gene uncertain. The CDR3 runs 13 residues. V was clipped by 7 bases and J by 0 bases, with 9 bases between them. In germline, CDR1 is SEHNR, CDR2 FQNEAQ (reference sequence). The CDR3, as DNA: TGTGCCAGCATAAGTCTTAACCAAGAGACCCAGTACTTC. As protein: CASISLNQETQYF.

The chain combines TRBV7-4 with TRBJ1-2; D not resolved. Trimming left V 1 base short and J 8 bases short, with 8 bases between. The germline gives CDR1 SGHVT, CDR2 SQSDAQ. This CDR3 region has 12 residues. The CDR3 DNA sequence: TGTGCCAGCAGCTTAGTAATGGGAGGCTACACCTTC. This encodes CASSLVMGGYTF. Variable domain in full (rest from reference TRBV7-4 and TRBJ1-2): GAGVSQSPRYKVAKRGRDVALRCDSISGHVTLYWYRQTLGQGSEVLTYSQSDAQRDKSGRPSGRFSAERPERSVSTLKIQRTEQGDSAVYLCASSLVMGGYTFGSGTRLTVV.

The chain couples TRBV7-9 to TRBJ2-7, with TRBD2 as a possible D gene (5 bases). The V gene's germline CDR1 is SEHNR and CDR2 FQNEAQ (reference sequence). Trimming shortened V by 1 base and J by 3 bases, and 13 bases separated the two germline ends. CDR3 length equals 15 residues. CDR3 protein: CASSLEISGSYEQYF. Here the CDR3 DNA reads TGTGCCAGCAGCTTAGAAATATCGGGGAGCTACGAGCAGTACTTC.

The chain employs TRBV19 and TRBJ2-3; TRBD2 matches 8 bases. The CDR3 is made up of 17 amino acids. Germline V gene data show CDR1 as LNHDA and CDR2 as SQIVND (reference sequence). The V segment lost 2 bases and the J segment 4 bases; nucleotides outside the gene matches: 11. The CDR3 is CASSIYSAGGHSDTQYF. CDR3 DNA: TGTGCCAGTAGTATATATTCGGCGGGGGGTCATTCAGATACGCAGTATTTT. The variable domain in full, with the rest retrieved from reference TRBV19 and TRBJ2-3, is DGGITQSPKYLFRKEGQNVTLSCEQNLNHDAMYWYRQDPGQGLRLIYYSQIVNDFQKGDIAEGYSVSREKKESFPLTVTSAQKNPTAFYLCASSIYSAGGHSDTQYFGPGTRLTVL.

This clone was seen more than once but under ten times. The chain uses TRBV7-6 and TRBJ1-2; 7 bases map to TRBD1. Germline-derived CDR1 and CDR2 are SGHVS and FNYEAQ. The CDR3 spans 14 residues. V was pared by 2 bases and J by 7 bases, with 7 bases of the junction left unmatched. DNA for the CDR3: TGTGCCAGCAGCTTACCGGGGACAGAGCTTGGCTACACCTTC. As protein: CASSLPGTELGYTF.